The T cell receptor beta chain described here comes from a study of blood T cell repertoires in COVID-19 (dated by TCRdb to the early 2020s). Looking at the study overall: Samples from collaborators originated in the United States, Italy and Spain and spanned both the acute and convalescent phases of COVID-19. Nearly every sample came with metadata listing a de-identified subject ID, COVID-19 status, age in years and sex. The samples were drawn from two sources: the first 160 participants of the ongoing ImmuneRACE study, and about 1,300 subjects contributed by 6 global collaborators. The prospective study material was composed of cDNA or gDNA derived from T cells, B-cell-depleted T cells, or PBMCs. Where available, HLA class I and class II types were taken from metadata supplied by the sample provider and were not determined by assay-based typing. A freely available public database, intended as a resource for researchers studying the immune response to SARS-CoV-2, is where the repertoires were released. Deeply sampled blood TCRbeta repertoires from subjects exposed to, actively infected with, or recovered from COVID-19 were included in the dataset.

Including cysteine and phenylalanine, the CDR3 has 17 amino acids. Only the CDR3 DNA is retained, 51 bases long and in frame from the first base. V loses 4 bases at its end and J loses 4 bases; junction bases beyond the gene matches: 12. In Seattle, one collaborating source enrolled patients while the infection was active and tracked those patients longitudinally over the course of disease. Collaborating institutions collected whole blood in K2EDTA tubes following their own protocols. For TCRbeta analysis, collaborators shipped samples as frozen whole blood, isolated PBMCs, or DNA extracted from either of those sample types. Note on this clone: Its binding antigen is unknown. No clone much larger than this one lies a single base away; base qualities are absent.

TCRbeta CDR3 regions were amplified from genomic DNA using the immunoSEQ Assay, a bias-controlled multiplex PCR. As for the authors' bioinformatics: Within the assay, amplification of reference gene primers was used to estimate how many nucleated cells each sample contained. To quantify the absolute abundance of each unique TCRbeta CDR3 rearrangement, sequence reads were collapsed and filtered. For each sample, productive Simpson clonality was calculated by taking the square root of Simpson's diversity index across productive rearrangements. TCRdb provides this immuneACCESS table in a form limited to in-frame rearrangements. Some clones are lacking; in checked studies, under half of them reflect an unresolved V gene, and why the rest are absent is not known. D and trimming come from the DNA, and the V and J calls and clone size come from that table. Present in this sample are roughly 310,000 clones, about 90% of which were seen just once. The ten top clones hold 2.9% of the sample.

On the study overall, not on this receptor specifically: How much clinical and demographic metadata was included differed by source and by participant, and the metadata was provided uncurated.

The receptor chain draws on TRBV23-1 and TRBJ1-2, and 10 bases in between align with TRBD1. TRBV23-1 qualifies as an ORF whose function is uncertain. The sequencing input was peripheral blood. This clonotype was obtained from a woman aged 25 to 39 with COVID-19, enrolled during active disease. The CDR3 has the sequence CASSLSRRTGGSYGYTF. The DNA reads TGCGCCAGCAGTCTCTCTCGTCGGACAGGGGGGTCCTATGGCTACACCTTC.